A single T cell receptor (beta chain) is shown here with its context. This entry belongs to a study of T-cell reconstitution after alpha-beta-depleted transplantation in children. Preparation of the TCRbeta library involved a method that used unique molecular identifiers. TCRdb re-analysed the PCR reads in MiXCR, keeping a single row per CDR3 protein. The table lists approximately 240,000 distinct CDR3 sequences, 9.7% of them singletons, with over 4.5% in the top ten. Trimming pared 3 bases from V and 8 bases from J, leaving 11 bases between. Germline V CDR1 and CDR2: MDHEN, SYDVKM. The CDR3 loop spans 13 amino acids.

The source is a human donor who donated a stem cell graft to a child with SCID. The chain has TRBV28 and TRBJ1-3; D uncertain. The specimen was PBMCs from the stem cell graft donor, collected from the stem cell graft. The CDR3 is CASSFHGGYTIYF. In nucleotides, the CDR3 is TGTGCCAGCAGTTTCCATGGCGGCTACACCATATATTTT.